The next 18 T cell receptor beta chains were all read from a single sample in a study of blood T cell repertoires in COVID-19. The table came from immunoSEQ multiplex PCR; TCRdb's copy has only in-frame clones and leaves some out. The sample contains about 200,000 clones, nearly 90% of which appear only once. Sequencing used peripheral blood. These receptors all stem from a man aged 55 to 70 with active or convalescent COVID-19.

This sequence joins TRBV9 and TRBJ2-7; TRBD2 might be the D (6 bases). The CDR3 is made up of 14 amino acids. V lost 3 bases, J lost 1 base, and 11 bases lay in between. CDR1 is SGDLS, CDR2 YYNGEE, per germline. CDR3 sequence reads: CASSATGTSYEQYF. The CDR3 DNA is TGTGCCAGCAGCGCTACCGGGACTTCCTACGAGCAGTACTTC.

The rearrangement joins TRBV7-2 to TRBJ1-2, with D possibly TRBD1 on 6 matching bases. This CDR3 spans 17 amino acids. Germline V gene data show CDR1 as SGHTA and CDR2 as FQGNSA. V was trimmed by 7 bases and J by 6 bases, leaving 27 bases between them. The CDR3 coding sequence is TGTGCCAGCAACTCCCGAACAGGGCCTTTTGTAGGGGATGGCTACACCTTC. Its translation: CASNSRTGPFVGDGYTF.

This clone occurred a few times. The chain recombines TRBV11-2 with TRBJ2-5; 10 bases match TRBD2. Losses at the gene ends were 5 bases for V and 5 bases for J; bases not matched to a gene: 11. The CDR3 has 16 residues. Per the germline V gene, CDR1 is SGHAT and CDR2 is FQNNGV. The CDR3 spells CASSPRLAGGRETQYF. Here the CDR3 DNA reads TGTGCCAGCAGCCCTCGATTAGCGGGGGGCCGGGAGACCCAGTACTTC.

The gene calls are TRBV10-3 and TRBJ1-5, with TRBD1 matching 8 bases. V shed 4 bases and J 7 bases; nucleotides not matched to a gene: 6. CDR3 length: 14 amino acids. From germline, CDR1 is ENHRY and CDR2 SYGVKD. The CDR3: CAISGTGKKQPQHF. DNA for the CDR3: TGTGCCATCAGTGGGACAGGGAAGAAACAGCCCCAGCATTTT.

The chain carries TRBV12-3 or TRBV12-4 and TRBJ1-1; no clear D. Between the trimmed V and J ends, which lost 4 bases and 1 base, there was a span of 7 bases. The CDR3 runs to 13 residues. The CDR3 is CASSSLENTEAFF. Here the CDR3 DNA reads TGTGCCAGCAGTTCGTTAGAGAACACTGAAGCTTTCTTT.

V usage is TRBV11-2 and J usage is TRBJ2-5, with TRBD2 matching over 8 bases. There are 14 residues in the CDR3. Germline CDR1 reads SGHAT; CDR2 reads FQNNGV. The V segment lost 5 bases and the J segment 0 bases; nucleotides outside the gene matches: 2. DNA for the CDR3: TGTGCCAGCAGCCCTAGCGGGTACCAAGAGACCCAGTACTTC. It codes for CASSPSGYQETQYF. The full variable domain, with the rest looked up from reference TRBV11-2 and TRBJ2-5, is EAGVAQSPRYKIIEKRQSVAFWCNPISGHATLYWYQQILGQGPKLLIQFQNNGVVDDSQLPKDRFSAERLKGVDSTLKIQPAKLEDSAVYLCASSPSGYQETQYFGPGTRLLVL.

This clone was observed a single time. The chain couples TRBV30 to TRBJ2-7; D ambiguous. The germline V gene encodes CDR1 GTSNPN and CDR2 SVGIG (reference sequence). The V and J ends lost 1 base and 3 bases respectively, with 7 bases between them. The CDR3 totals 12 residues. The CDR3, as DNA: TGTGCCTGGAGTGCACAGCACTACGAGCAGTACTTC. It specifies CAWSAQHYEQYF.

The chain uses TRBV6-5 and TRBJ2-5; 7 bases align to TRBD1. CDR1 MNHEY and CDR2 SVGAGI come from the germline V gene. The V and J ends lost 6 bases and 4 bases, in that order; junction bases with no gene match: 5. This CDR3 region has 13 residues. The CDR3: CASRQTGTETQYF. The DNA of the CDR3 is TGTGCCAGCAGACAGACAGGGACAGAGACCCAGTACTTC.

This chain joins TRBV5-6 and TRBJ1-4, with a tentative D call TRBD1 (5 bases). The CDR3 runs 17 residues. V lost 1 base and J 7 bases, leaving 20 bases between the germline ends. Per the germline V gene, CDR1 is SGHDT and CDR2 is YYEEEE. CDR3 DNA: TGTGCCAGCAGCTTGCGACAGCCACCTTATGGTGGTGAAAAACTGTTTTTT. This encodes CASSLRQPPYGGEKLFF.

The genes are TRBV19 and TRBJ1-4; TRBD1 aligns across 7 bases. The V gene end was trimmed by 8 bases and the J gene end by 4 bases; junction bases not matched to a gene: 4. Germline values: CDR1 LNHDA, CDR2 SQIVND (reference sequence). This CDR3 comprises 13 residues. CDR3 loop: CASSDRDNEKLFF. In DNA, the CDR3 is TGTGCCAGTTCTGACAGGGATAATGAAAAACTGTTTTTT.

The chain is built from TRBV5-5 and TRBJ2-1, with 7 positions matching TRBD2. Germline loops: CDR1 SGHKS, CDR2 YYEKEE (reference sequence). There are 15 residues in the CDR3. With 0 bases clipped from V and 4 bases from J, the junction kept 4 bases outside the gene matches. CDR3 coding DNA: TGTGCCAGCAGCTTGGGTGGCGGGGGTTACAATGAGCAGTTCTTC. Translated: CASSLGGGGYNEQFF.

V gene TRBV11-2 combines with J gene TRBJ1-2; no firm D call. V dropped 1 base and J dropped 4 bases, with 7 bases sitting between them. This CDR3 comprises 13 residues. Germline-derived CDR1 and CDR2 are SGHAT and FQNNGV. The CDR3 nucleotides read TGTGCCAGCAGCTTAGGTGACACCTATGGCTACACCTTC. It yields the protein CASSLGDTYGYTF.

The chain has TRBV11-3 and TRBJ2-1, with D unresolved. Germline V gene lookup returns CDR1 SGHNT and CDR2 YENEEA. V shed 5 bases and J shed 0 bases, with 14 bases lying between them. The CDR3 has 16 amino acids. The DNA of the CDR3 is TGTGCCAGCAGCGGTGGTCAGTGGAGCTCCTACAATGAGCAGTTCTTC. As protein: CASSGGQWSSYNEQFF.

V and J are TRBV4-1 and TRBJ1-5; weak D call: TRBD1 (5 bases). V lost 1 base to trimming and J lost 3 bases, with 13 bases between them. The germline gives CDR1 MGHRA, CDR2 YSYEKL. The CDR3 totals 16 residues. The CDR3 region is CASSQVQGGYNQPQHF. The CDR3 bases are TGCGCCAGCAGCCAAGTCCAGGGTGGATACAATCAGCCCCAGCATTTT.

In regard to this clone: An end of the junction does not agree with germline; a read error may underlie this. The rearrangement uses TRBV2 and TRBJ2-1; 9 bases fit TRBD2. CDR1 is SNHLY and CDR2 is FYNNEI in the germline V gene. There are 16 residues in the CDR3. In nucleotides, the CDR3 is TGTGCCAGCACTGAAGGGGCTAGCGGGGCCTTCTATGAGCAGTTCTTC. This codes for CASTEGASGAFYEQFF.

CDR3 nucleotide sequence: TGTGCCTCTAAAAGCGGGGTGGGGACAGATACGCAGTATTTT. Translating it yields CASKSGVGTDTQYF. The chain joins TRBV19 to TRBJ2-3; 7 bases match TRBD2. Trimming cost V 11 bases and J 3 bases; bases outside gene matches: 11. The CDR3 has 14 amino acids. CDR1 is LNHDA, CDR2 SQIVND, per germline (reference sequence).

This chain links TRBV5-4 with TRBJ2-5; 8 nucleotides match TRBD2. CDR3 length: 16 residues. V was clipped by 0 bases and J by 3 bases; unmatched bases: 7. CDR1 and CDR2 (germline): SGHNT, YYREEE (reference sequence). CDR3 in DNA: TGTGCCAGCAGCTTGGGGTCGGCGGGGGGTGAAGAGACCCAGTACTTC. It translates to CASSLGSAGGEETQYF.

The V gene is TRBV6-1, the J gene TRBJ1-2; D remains unclear. The V gene lost 1 base and the J gene lost 3 bases, with 9 bases spanning the gap. Germline CDR1 reads MNHNS; CDR2 reads SASEGT. This CDR3 contains 14 residues. CDR3 nucleotides: TGTGCCAGCAGTGAAGGGTCTAGCCACTATGGCTACACCTTC. Translation gives CASSEGSSHYGYTF.